These 10 T cell receptor beta chains originate from one sample sequenced in a study of T cells in Graves' hyperthyroidism and ophthalmopathy. Amplification yielded TCR beta CDR3 regions, with RNA transcripts as the source. TCR CDR3 regions were first amplified by RT-PCR with HTBI primers. One entry per CDR3 protein, called by TCRdb with MiXCR from the multiplex PCR reads. The sample lists 300,000 to 400,000 distinct CDR3 sequences; around 23% were seen once. The sequencing input was blood. Every receptor here comes from a woman aged 45-65 years with Graves' hyperthyroidism.

V gene TRBV28 combines with J gene TRBJ1-6, with a possible D match to TRBD1 (5 bases). The germline gives CDR1 MDHEN, CDR2 SYDVKM. The CDR3 has 13 amino acids. The V end lost 5 bases, the J end lost 10 bases, and 12 bases lay between the germline ends. CDR3 bases: TGTGCCAGCAGTGTTCAGGGTTACTCACCCCTCCACTTT. Amino acid sequence: CASSVQGYSPLHF.

The chain has TRBV20-1 and TRBJ1-3, with 9 bases identical to TRBD1. V was pared by 5 bases and J by 0 bases, with 2 bases of the junction left unmatched. This CDR3 region has 14 residues. CDR1 is DFQATT and CDR2 is SNEGSKA in the germline V gene (reference sequence). The CDR3 protein is CSALQGASGNTIYF. As DNA, the CDR3 is TGCAGTGCTTTACAGGGGGCCTCTGGAAACACCATATATTTT.

The chain has TRBV20-1 and TRBJ2-2; a weak D match, TRBD2 (6 bases). Germline values: CDR1 DFQATT, CDR2 SNEGSKA (reference sequence). Between the trimmed V and J ends, which lost 2 bases and 3 bases, there was a span of 10 bases. The CDR3 totals 14 residues. The CDR3 nucleotides are TGCAGTGCTAGAAGGGACTTCCACACCGGGGAGCTGTTTTTT. It translates to CSARRDFHTGELFF.

The chain carries TRBV5-6 and TRBJ1-2; D not resolved. The CDR3 is made up of 12 amino acids. Between the trimmed V and J ends, which lost 0 bases and 6 bases, there was a span of 6 bases. Germline V gene lookup returns CDR1 SGHDT and CDR2 YYEEEE. Here the CDR3 reads CASSLGENGYTF. CDR3 coding DNA: TGTGCCAGCAGCTTGGGGGAGAATGGCTACACCTTC.

The chain employs TRBV7-9 and TRBJ1-5; maybe TRBD1 (6 bases). Trimming shortened V by 3 bases and J by 1 base, and 7 bases separated the two germline ends. The germline V gene has CDR1 SEHNR and CDR2 FQNEAQ (reference sequence). This CDR3 contains 14 residues. As DNA, the CDR3 is TGTGCCAGCAGCTTCGGACAGAGCAATCAGCCCCAGCATTTT. This encodes CASSFGQSNQPQHF.

The rearrangement uses TRBV5-4 and TRBJ2-1; either TRBD1 or TRBD2 may fit D (5 bases each). The CDR3 covers 13 residues. V shed 3 bases and J shed 6 bases, with 10 bases lying between them. The germline CDR1 and CDR2 sequences are SGHNT and YYREEE (reference sequence). Here the CDR3 reads CASSSGTVNEQFF. CDR3 sequence (DNA): TGTGCCAGCAGCTCCGGGACGGTCAATGAGCAGTTCTTC.

Note on this clonotype: A much larger clonotype is one base distant, so this may be a read error. The chain joins TRBV10-2 to TRBJ2-7; 8 bases match TRBD1. The CDR3 is 16 residues long. Per germline, CDR1 WSHSY and CDR2 SAAADI. The CDR3 bases are TGCGCCAGCAGTGAGTCGCAGGGGGCATCAACCTACGAGCAGAACTTC. It codes for CASSESQGASTYEQNF.

In this sample, this clonotype turned up a few times. The gene calls are TRBV6-2 or TRBV6-3 and TRBJ2-6, with a weak D call TRBD1 (5 bases). Germline CDR1 MNHEY, CDR2 SVGEGT. V was shortened by 2 bases and J by 2 bases, with 7 bases between the two germline ends. The CDR3 extends over 15 amino acids. The chain's CDR3 is CASSYRGPGANVLTF. DNA of the CDR3: TGTGCCAGCAGTTACAGGGGTCCTGGGGCCAACGTCCTGACTTTC.

The table lists this clonotype with a count of one. The chain links TRBV7-2 to TRBJ2-7; 7 bases map to TRBD2. With V trimmed by 8 bases and J by 0 bases, 10 bases remained unmatched. The germline gives CDR1 SGHTA, CDR2 FQGNSA. This CDR3 is 15 amino acids long. In DNA form, the CDR3 reads TGTGCCAGCTCACCACCGGGGGGTGGCTCCTACGAGCAGTACTTC. This codes for CASSPPGGGSYEQYF.

In its sample, this clonotype was seen a few times. V gene TRBV10-2 combines with J gene TRBJ2-3; D gene unclear. CDR3 length: 14 amino acids. CDR1 and CDR2 (germline): WSHSY, SAAADI. Trimming left V 0 bases short and J 7 bases short, with 11 bases between. CDR3 coding DNA: TGCGCCAGCAGTGAGTCGCGGTCAGCTAATACGCAGTATTTT. Residues: CASSESRSANTQYF.